The T cell receptor (beta chain) described here comes from a study of T cells in Graves' hyperthyroidism and ophthalmopathy. Study-level background: Peripheral blood draws took place at initial diagnosis, ahead of any treatment.

The investigators amplified TCR beta CDR3 regions from RNA transcripts. Researchers ran a first-round RT-PCR on the TCR CDR3 using the HTBI primer set. MiXCR, run by TCRdb on the multiplex PCR reads, gives a single entry per CDR3 protein. Here the sample spans approximately 530,000 distinct CDR3 sequences, approximately 20% being singletons. A note on this clonotype: This may be a read error: a much more frequent sequence differs by one nucleotide.

This receptor was identified in a man aged 40-50 years with Graves' ophthalmopathy. Sequencing used blood.

In DNA, the CDR3 is TGTGCCAGCAGCCTCAGCGGCAGTTACACCGGCGAGCAGTTCTTC. Its protein is CASSLSGSYTGEQFF. V gene TRBV11-1 combines with J gene TRBJ2-1; perhaps TRBD2 as D (5 bases). V gave up 5 bases and J gave up 10 bases, with 21 bases separating them. CDR3 length equals 15 residues. Germline V gene data show CDR1 as SGHAT and CDR2 as FQDESV (reference sequence). Filled out from reference TRBV11-1 and TRBJ2-1, the complete variable domain reads EAEVAQSPRYKITEKSQAVAFWCDPISGHATLYWYRQILGQGPELLVQFQDESVVDDSQLPKDRFSAERLKGVDSTLKIQPAELGDSAMYLCASSLSGSYTGEQFFGPGTRLTVL.